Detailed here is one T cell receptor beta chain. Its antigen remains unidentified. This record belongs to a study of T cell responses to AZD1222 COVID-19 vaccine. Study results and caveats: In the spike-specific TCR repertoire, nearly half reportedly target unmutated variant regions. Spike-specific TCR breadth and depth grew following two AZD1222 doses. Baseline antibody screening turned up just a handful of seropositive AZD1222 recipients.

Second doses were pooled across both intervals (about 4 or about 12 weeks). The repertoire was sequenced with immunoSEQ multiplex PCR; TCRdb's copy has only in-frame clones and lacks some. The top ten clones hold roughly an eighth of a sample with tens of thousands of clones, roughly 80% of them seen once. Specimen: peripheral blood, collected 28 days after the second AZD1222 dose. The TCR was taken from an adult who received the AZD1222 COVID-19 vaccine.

CDR3 sequence: CSARGSEAFF. CDR3 DNA sequence: TGCAGTGCCAGGGGTAGTGAAGCTTTCTTT. The chain joins TRBV20-1 to TRBJ1-1, with D possibly being TRBD1 (6 bases). The CDR3 is 10 residues long. The germline CDR1 and CDR2 sequences are DFQATT and SNEGSKA (reference sequence). Trimming cost V 6 bases and J 7 bases, with 9 bases left between them.